The entry that follows covers one TCR beta chain sequence. Its antigen is still unknown. PCR used 60 Vbeta primers and 13 Jbeta primers. Profiling relied on immunoSEQ multiplex PCR, and the TCRdb table lists in-frame clones only, not all of them. This table holds about 120,000 clones, roughly 80% found once. CDR3 length: 13 residues. V lost 5 bases to trimming and J lost 8 bases; unmatched junction nucleotides: 4. Germline V gene sequence: CDR1 MNHNY, CDR2 SVGAGI (reference sequence). This entry comes from a study of cytomegalovirus exposure and HLA in healthy donors. Study conclusions and caveats: Researchers had no immune exposure information except CMV serostatus available. Certain sequence variants were highly shared and formed a cluster, and this cluster was likely a sequencing artifact.

The sequencing sample was made of PBMCs. The gene calls are TRBV6-6 and TRBJ2-1, with 9 positions matching TRBD1. This sequence was found in a female donor in good health and CMV-seropositive. CDR3 in DNA: TGTGCCAGCAGTCGAACAGGGGGCTATGAGCAGTTCTTC. This gives the protein CASSRTGGYEQFF.